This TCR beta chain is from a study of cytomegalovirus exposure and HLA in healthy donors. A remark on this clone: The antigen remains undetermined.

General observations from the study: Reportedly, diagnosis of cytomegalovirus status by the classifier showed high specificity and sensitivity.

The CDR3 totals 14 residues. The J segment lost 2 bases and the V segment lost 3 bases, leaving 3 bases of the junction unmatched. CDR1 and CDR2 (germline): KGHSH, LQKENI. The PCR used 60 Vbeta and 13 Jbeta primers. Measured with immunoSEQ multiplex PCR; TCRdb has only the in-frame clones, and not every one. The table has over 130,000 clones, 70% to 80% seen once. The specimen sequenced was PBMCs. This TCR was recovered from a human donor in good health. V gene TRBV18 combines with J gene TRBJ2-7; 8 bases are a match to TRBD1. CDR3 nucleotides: TGTGCCAGCTCACCTTCGACAGGGGCCTACGAGCAGTACTTC. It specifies CASSPSTGAYEQYF.